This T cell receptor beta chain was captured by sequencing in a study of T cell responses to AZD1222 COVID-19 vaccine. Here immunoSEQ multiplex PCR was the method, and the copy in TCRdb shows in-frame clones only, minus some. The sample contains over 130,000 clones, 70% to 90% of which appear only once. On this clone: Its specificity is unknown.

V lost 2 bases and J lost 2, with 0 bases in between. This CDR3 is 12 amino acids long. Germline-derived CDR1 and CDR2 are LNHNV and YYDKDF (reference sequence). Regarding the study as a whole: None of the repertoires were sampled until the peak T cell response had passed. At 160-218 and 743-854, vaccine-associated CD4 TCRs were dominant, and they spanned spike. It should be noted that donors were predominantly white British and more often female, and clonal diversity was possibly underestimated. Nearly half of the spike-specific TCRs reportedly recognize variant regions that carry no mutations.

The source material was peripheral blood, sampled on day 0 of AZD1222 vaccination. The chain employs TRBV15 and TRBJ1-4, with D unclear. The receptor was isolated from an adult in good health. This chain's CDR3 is CATSRTNEKLFF. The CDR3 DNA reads TGTGCCACCAGCAGAACTAATGAAAAACTGTTTTTT.